This TCR beta chain appears in the sequencing data of a study of CD8 T cells in ankylosing spondylitis. TCRdb processed the 5' RACE reads anew with MiXCR; each CDR3 protein has one entry. The table shows some 270,000 distinct CDR3 sequences, with 18% occurring only once. This CDR3 comprises 14 residues. Germline V gene data show CDR1 as MGHRA and CDR2 as YSYEKL. Trimming took 5 bases from V and 3 from J; bases not matched to a gene: 3. Specimen: blood, either unsorted or a sorted T cell fraction (not recorded which). The chain has TRBV4-1 and TRBJ2-7; 11 bases are shared with TRBD2. This TCR was sampled from a male donor with ankylosing spondylitis or in good health (not recorded which). CDR3 bases: TGCGCCAGCAGCGAGGGACTAGCGGACTACGAGCAGTACTTC. Its protein product is CASSEGLADYEQYF.